The 26 T cell receptor beta chains below were found in one sample sequenced in a study of CD8+CD57+ T cells in acquired aplastic anemia. The use of genomic DNA as template underpinned the TCR beta VDJ and CDR3 profiling. TCRdb ran MiXCR on the reads and lists one entry per CDR3 protein. The sample holds 310,000 or so distinct CDR3 sequences; approximately 60% are singletons and the top ten take 1.3%. Patients picked for sequencing had shown CD8+CD57+ cell expansion detected by flow cytometry. Sequenced sample: sorted CD4+, CD8+, or CD8+CD57+ T cells (not recorded which) from PBMCs. These receptors originate from a human donor with aplastic anemia.

Regarding this clonotype: At one of its ends the junction is not consistent with the germline gene, which may arise from a read error. The CDR3 reads CAISNGLAASTDTQYF. The CDR3 coding sequence is TGTGCCATCAGTAACGGACTAGCGGCCAGCACAGATACGCAGTATTTT. This rearrangement joins TRBV6-5 to TRBJ2-3, with 10 bases that match TRBD2. The CDR3 is 16 residues long. The germline V gene has CDR1 MNHEY and CDR2 SVGAGI.

The chain employs TRBV10-3 and TRBJ1-2; no definite D call. The CDR3 has 13 residues. The V end was cut by 0 bases, the J end by 3 bases, with 5 bases between. Germline V lookup: CDR1 ENHRY, CDR2 SYGVKD. CDR3 residues: CAISESEYYGYTF. CDR3 bases: TGTGCCATCAGTGAGTCAGAATACTATGGCTACACCTTC.

The chain is built from TRBV9 and TRBJ2-6; D is ambiguous. This CDR3 comprises 16 residues. CDR1 and CDR2 (germline): SGDLS, YYNGEE. The V end was cut by 6 bases, the J end by 0 bases, with 13 bases between. The DNA of the CDR3 is TGTGCCAGCACCACCGGGCTGTGCTCTGGGGCCAACGTCCTGACTTTC. As protein: CASTTGLCSGANVLTF.

This clonotype has more than one count but fewer than ten. This chain connects TRBV19 to TRBJ2-7, with D possibly TRBD1 on 5 matching bases. V was clipped by 3 bases and J by 4 bases, with 7 bases between them. The CDR3 is 12 amino acids. Germline V lookup: CDR1 LNHDA, CDR2 SQIVND (reference sequence). The CDR3 nucleotides are TGTGCCAGTAGTATTCAGGGTTACGAGCAGTACTTC. Translating gives CASSIQGYEQYF.

This clonotype was seen a handful of times. V is TRBV9 and J is TRBJ1-1; D perhaps matches TRBD1 (6 bases). The CDR3 consists of 13 residues. CDR1 is SGDLS and CDR2 is YYNGEE in the germline V gene. Trimming took 7 bases from V and 1 from J, leaving 11 bases between them. CDR3 in DNA: TGTGCCAGCTCGGGACAACCGAACACTGAAGCTTTCTTT. This encodes CASSGQPNTEAFF.

The chain employs TRBV7-2 and TRBJ2-1; the match to TRBD1 covers 7 bases. After removal of 3 bases from V and 12 bases from J, the junction contained 5 bases not matched to a gene. Germline CDR1 and CDR2: SGHTA and FQGNSA. The CDR3 has 12 residues. As DNA, the CDR3 is TGTGCCAGCAGCTTGATACAGGGGCGGCAGTTCTTC. Protein sequence: CASSLIQGRQFF.

This clonotype appeared a few times. CDR3 DNA sequence: TGCAGCGTTGTCCCGGGACTAGCGGGAGCAAACAATGAGCAGTTCTTC. Amino acids: CSVVPGLAGANNEQFF. This sequence joins TRBV29-1 and TRBJ2-1, with 14 bases that match TRBD2. J was trimmed by 5 bases and V by 4 bases; bases with no gene match: 7. Germline V gene sequence: CDR1 SQVTM, CDR2 ANQGSEA. The CDR3 loop spans 16 amino acids.

The table lists this clonotype with many counts. This chain links TRBV3-1 with TRBJ2-5; a weak D match, TRBD1 (5 bases). CDR1 LGHDT and CDR2 YNNKEL come from the germline V gene (reference sequence). V lost 4 bases to trimming and J lost 0 bases, with 15 bases between them. The CDR3 covers 16 residues. CDR3 region: CASSPNGHPYQETQYF. DNA for the CDR3: TGTGCCAGCAGCCCCAATGGACACCCGTACCAAGAGACCCAGTACTTC.

This chain connects TRBV9 to TRBJ2-7, with 8 bases lining up with TRBD2. Trimming took 0 bases from V and 5 from J; bases not matched to a gene: 7. The CDR3 runs 15 residues. CDR1 and CDR2 from the germline V gene are SGDLS and YYNGEE. The chain's CDR3 is CASSVGTGGPHEQYF. Here the CDR3 DNA reads TGTGCCAGCAGCGTAGGAACGGGGGGGCCCCACGAGCAGTACTTC.

The V gene is TRBV2, the J gene TRBJ1-2; 7 bases align to TRBD1. Trimming took 8 bases from V and 4 from J; bases not matched to a gene: 10. The CDR3 sequence is 14 residues long. Germline V gene lookup returns CDR1 SNHLY and CDR2 FYNNEI. CDR3 coding DNA: TGTGCCAGCCGTCCGACAGGGCAGGGCTATGGCTACACCTTC. It specifies CASRPTGQGYGYTF.

This clonotype was counted ten times or more. CDR3 DNA sequence: TGTGCCAGCAGTTCTGGACAGAGTCCCTACGAGCAGTACTTC. This encodes CASSSGQSPYEQYF. The chain is built from TRBV28 and TRBJ2-7; the D gene is possibly TRBD1 (6 bases). The germline V gene has CDR1 MDHEN and CDR2 SYDVKM. This CDR3 comprises 14 residues. The V end lost 4 bases, the J end lost 2 bases, and 12 bases lay between the germline ends.

The chain couples TRBV29-1 to TRBJ2-7; perhaps D is TRBD1 or TRBD2 (7 bases each). Trimming shortened V by 2 bases and J by 5 bases, and 13 bases separated the two germline ends. The CDR3 is made up of 13 amino acids. CDR1 and CDR2 (germline): SQVTM, ANQGSEA. CDR3 loop: CSVESGGGHEQYF. CDR3 DNA: TGCAGCGTTGAATCAGGGGGGGGGCACGAGCAGTACTTC.

The chain has TRBV2 and TRBJ1-5; 10 positions agree with TRBD1. CDR3 length: 13 residues. Trimming took 8 bases from V and 2 from J; bases not matched to a gene: 0. Germline loops: CDR1 SNHLY, CDR2 FYNNEI. The CDR3, as DNA: TGTGCCAGCGGACAGGGGGGCAATCAGCCCCAGCATTTT. Translated: CASGQGGNQPQHF.

The gene calls are TRBV20-1 and TRBJ2-1, with a possible D match to TRBD2 (6 bases). Germline V gene data show CDR1 as DFQATT and CDR2 as SNEGSKA (reference sequence). The CDR3 sequence is 11 residues long. V gave up 3 bases and J gave up 8 bases, with 8 bases separating them. CDR3 residues: CSAREGHEQFF. The DNA of the CDR3 is TGCAGTGCTAGGGAGGGACATGAGCAGTTCTTC.

The chain recombines TRBV15 with TRBJ2-7; no reliable D call. Germline loops: CDR1 LNHNV, CDR2 YYDKDF (reference sequence). There are 14 residues in the CDR3. V was cut by 0 bases and J by 3 bases, with 9 bases left in between. The CDR3 nucleotides are TGTGCCACCAGCAGAGATCGAATTAGCTACGAGCAGTACTTC. Translating gives CATSRDRISYEQYF.

V usage is TRBV7-2 and J usage is TRBJ2-7, with 7 bases that match TRBD2. The V gene's germline CDR1 is SGHTA and CDR2 FQGNSA. CDR3 length: 15 residues. Trimming removed 5 bases from V and 3 bases from J; junction bases left unmatched: 10. CDR3 bases: TGTGCCAGCAGCCCCGGTTGGGGACTACGCTACGAGCAGTACTTC. Protein sequence: CASSPGWGLRYEQYF.

As DNA, the CDR3 is TGCGCCAGCGGGGGGGTTGGGGCGAGTGAGACCCAGTACTTC. Protein sequence: CASGGVGASETQYF. This chain uses TRBV5-1 with TRBJ2-5, with 7 nucleotides matching TRBD2. The length of the CDR3 is 14 residues. The V segment lost 7 bases and the J segment 5 bases; nucleotides outside the gene matches: 11. Germline-derived CDR1 and CDR2 are SGHRS and YFSETQ. Full variable domain (rest looked up from reference TRBV5-1 and TRBJ2-5): KAGVTQTPRYLIKTRGQQVTLSCSPISGHRSVSWYQQTPGQGLQFLFEYFSETQRNKGNFPGRFSGRQFSNSRSEMNVSTLELGDSALYLCASGGVGASETQYFGPGTRLLVL.

In its sample, this clonotype was seen a few times. The rearrangement links TRBV7-9 to TRBJ2-7; possible D gene TRBD2, 6 bases. CDR1 is SEHNR, CDR2 FQNEAQ, per germline (reference sequence). The CDR3 is 13 amino acids. Trimming removed 4 bases at V and 6 bases at J, with 13 bases between. The CDR3: CASSSARGTEQYF. CDR3 DNA sequence: TGTGCCAGCAGCTCGGCCCGGGGGACCGAGCAGTACTTC.

This clonotype was counted ten times or more. The gene calls are TRBV10-3 and TRBJ2-3; 11 bases agree with TRBD2. The length of the CDR3 is 16 residues. V lost 6 bases to trimming and J lost 6 bases; unmatched junction nucleotides: 11. CDR1 and CDR2 from the germline V gene are ENHRY and SYGVKD. CDR3 protein: CAISLDSGRGTDTQYF. Written as DNA, the CDR3 is TGTGCCATCAGCCTTGATAGCGGGAGGGGGACGGATACGCAGTATTTT.

Points on this clonotype: A read error may be the cause here, since a much bigger clone is one base away. The V and J genes are TRBV7-9 and TRBJ2-7; no clear D gene. There are 12 residues in the CDR3. Germline lookup yields CDR1 SEHNR and CDR2 FQNEAQ (reference sequence). DNA of the CDR3: TGTGCCAGCAGCTTATCTCTCTACGAGCAGCACTTC. It specifies CASSLSLYEQHF.

V and J are TRBV9 and TRBJ1-1, with TRBD1 as a possible D gene (6 bases). V was cut by 3 bases and J by 10 bases, with 25 bases left in between. The CDR3 covers 16 residues. CDR1 SGDLS and CDR2 YYNGEE come from the germline V gene. CDR3 DNA sequence: TGTGCCAGCAGCGCTCAATATGGCAGGGGAGGACGGGGAGCTTTCTTT. Protein product: CASSAQYGRGGRGAFF.

This sequence joins TRBV6-5 and TRBJ2-7; D is unclear. CDR1 and CDR2 (germline): MNHEY, SVGAGI. V dropped 6 bases and J dropped 4 bases, with 13 bases sitting between them. This CDR3 is built from 13 residues. CDR3 in amino acids: CASRQPLTYEQYF. The CDR3 DNA is TGTGCCAGCAGACAGCCTCTGACATACGAGCAGTACTTC.

Only a few counts were recorded for this clonotype. The rearrangement uses TRBV24-1 and TRBJ2-2; TRBD1 agrees at 8 bases. The CDR3 is 15 residues long. The V gene's germline CDR1 is KGHDR and CDR2 SFDVKD. V shed 3 bases, J shed 5 bases, and the junction held 4 bases outside the gene matches. In DNA, the CDR3 is TGTGCCACCAGTGATGCAGGGGGCCTTACCGGGGAGCTGTTTTTT. Amino acid sequence: CATSDAGGLTGELFF.

This clonotype was recorded at least ten times. The rearrangement joins TRBV12-3 or TRBV12-4 to TRBJ1-6; D not resolved. The CDR3 covers 13 residues. Trimming shortened V by 4 bases and J by 0 bases, and 1 base separated the two germline ends. The CDR3 DNA reads as TGTGCCAGCAGTTACTCCTATAATTCACCCCTCCACTTT. It codes for CASSYSYNSPLHF.

Concerning this clonotype: This clone may be a read error of a much larger clone one base away. The V gene is TRBV6-1, the J gene TRBJ2-2; tentatively, D is TRBD2 (6 bases). The germline V gene encodes CDR1 MNHNS and CDR2 SASEGT. Trimming pared 2 bases from V and 5 bases from J, leaving 18 bases between. The CDR3 sequence is 17 residues long. The CDR3 DNA reads as TGTGCCAGCAGTGAATGGGGCGGGGTACGAGGAACCGGGGAGCTGTTTTTT. Its protein is CASSEWGGVRGTGELFF.

This clonotype was counted a few times. The J gene is TRBJ2-1, the V gene TRBV19; weak D call: TRBD2 (5 bases). This CDR3 region has 16 residues. CDR1 and CDR2 (germline): LNHDA, SQIVND (reference sequence). With 0 bases removed from V and 2 bases from J, the gap between germline ends came to 11 bases. CDR3 nucleotides: TGTGCCAGTAGTATAGACGGACTGACTACCTACAATGAGCAGTTCTTC. This translates into CASSIDGLTTYNEQFF.